This TCR beta chain came from a study of blood T cells in healthy people across ages. A minimum of 7 million PBMCs was isolated per sample. The V gene lost 1 base and the J gene lost 5 bases, with 11 bases spanning the gap. This CDR3 contains 14 residues. With a J-beta primer mix and a sample-barcoded 5' primer, a second PCR ran roughly 6 to 12 cycles. A template-switch adaptor containing 12 random nucleotides labeled each cDNA molecule. MiXCR was run by TCRdb on the 5' RACE reads, yielding one entry per CDR3 protein. The table has some 760,000 distinct CDR3 sequences, approximately 25% seen once; the top ten hold roughly 9%. The sample was also linked to a second study, of T cells of mothers and their children. That study adds: Added by the second PCR's M1S primer were sample barcodes and 2-4 random nucleotides. For each mother, over 8 million TCR beta CDR3 reads were obtained, and for each child, 2.5 million to 3 million.

The specimen sequenced was blood. V is TRBV12-3 or TRBV12-4 and J is TRBJ1-2; D unclear. The TCR was taken from a boy aged 10-17 years in good health. The CDR3 here is CASSLGSSLYGYTF. The CDR3 DNA reads as TGTGCCAGCAGTTTAGGGTCGAGCCTATATGGCTACACCTTC.